This entry lists 26 T cell receptor beta chains sequenced from one sample in a study of blood T cell repertoires in COVID-19. The table came from immunoSEQ multiplex PCR; TCRdb's copy has only in-frame clones and leaves some out. The sample lists 200,000 to 250,000 clones, approximately 90% occurring once. Source material: PBMCs or T cells enriched from blood (not recorded which). These receptors all stem from a woman between 25 and 40 years old who had recovered from COVID-19.

The rearrangement joins TRBV7-9 to TRBJ2-7, with D tentatively TRBD2 (5 bases). Germline CDR1 and CDR2: SEHNR and FQNEAQ (reference sequence). Trimming removed 4 bases at V and 8 bases at J, with 15 bases between. This CDR3 region has 13 residues. CDR3 sequence reads: CASSSWESPQQYF. The CDR3 DNA follows: TGTGCCAGCAGCTCCTGGGAGTCCCCTCAGCAGTACTTC. Full variable domain (remainder filled in from reference TRBV7-9 and TRBJ2-7): DTGVSQNPRHKITKRGQNVTFRCDPISEHNRLYWYRQTLGQGPEFLTYFQNEAQLEKSRLLSDRFSAERPKGSFSTLEIQRTEQGDSAMYLCASSSWESPQQYFGPGTRLTVT.

The CDR3 sequence: CASSARTGNGQPQHF. CDR3 bases: TGTGCCAGCAGCGCTCGGACAGGGAACGGGCAGCCCCAGCATTTT. V usage is TRBV11-2 and J usage is TRBJ1-5; 8 bases match TRBD1. Germline CDR1 SGHAT, CDR2 FQNNGV. V lost 5 bases and J lost 7; bases outside the gene matches: 10. This CDR3 spans 15 amino acids.

This sequence joins TRBV7-3 and TRBJ2-3; 8 bases map to TRBD2. With 3 bases clipped from V and 4 bases from J, the junction kept 6 bases outside the gene matches. Germline values: CDR1 SGHTA, CDR2 FQGTGA. The CDR3 covers 15 residues. The CDR3 here is CASSFTGGAPDTQYF. For the CDR3, the DNA is TGTGCCAGCAGCTTCACCGGGGGGGCTCCAGATACGCAGTATTTT.

The V and J genes are TRBV15 and TRBJ1-4; D gene unclear. The CDR3 is 16 residues long. Germline values: CDR1 LNHNV, CDR2 YYDKDF (reference sequence). V lost 3 bases, J lost 7 bases, and 18 bases lay in between. CDR3 sequence reads: CATSSLRDKIREKLFF. The CDR3 nucleotides are TGTGCCACCAGCAGCCTGAGAGACAAGATCCGTGAAAAACTGTTTTTT.

This chain joins TRBV5-4 and TRBJ2-3; 15 bases fit TRBD2. This CDR3 comprises 17 residues. Germline V gives CDR1 SGHNT, CDR2 YYREEE (reference sequence). J lost 2 bases, V lost 5 bases, and 6 bases had no gene match. Here the CDR3 DNA reads TGTGCCAGCAGTTCGGGACTAGCGGGGGGATCCACAGATACGCAGTATTTT. Translating gives CASSSGLAGGSTDTQYF.

V gene TRBV7-8 combines with J gene TRBJ2-7, with D maybe TRBD2 (7 bases). CDR3 length: 13 residues. Per the germline V gene, CDR1 is SGHVS and CDR2 is FQNEAQ. The ends were cut back, 5 bases at V and 7 bases at J, with 15 bases in the middle. The CDR3 spells CASSLRGATEQYF. The CDR3 nucleotides are TGTGCCAGCAGCCTCCGGGGGGCTACAGAGCAGTACTTC.

This clone was picked up one time. The V call is TRBV6-5, the J call TRBJ1-5, with D possibly being TRBD1 (6 bases). Trimming stripped 6 bases from V and 7 bases from J, with 13 bases between. Germline V gene sequence: CDR1 MNHEY, CDR2 SVGAGI. The CDR3 spans 13 residues. DNA for the CDR3: TGTGCCAGCAGCGCAGGGGATGGACAGCCCCAGCATTTT. This encodes CASSAGDGQPQHF.

The rearrangement links TRBV19 to TRBJ1-1; a weak D match, TRBD1 (6 bases). The V end was cut by 3 bases, the J end by 1 base, with 12 bases between. Germline assignment: CDR1 LNHDA and CDR2 SQIVND (reference sequence). The CDR3 has 15 residues. CDR3 DNA: TGTGCCAGTAGTATGGGATTAGGGGGGAACACTGAAGCTTTCTTT. It translates to CASSMGLGGNTEAFF.

This clone was seen a handful of times. The genes are TRBV4-3 and TRBJ1-2, with a tentative D call TRBD1 (5 bases). The CDR3 is 15 residues long. Trimming cost V 0 bases and J 0 bases, with 8 bases left between them. Germline V gene lookup returns CDR1 LGHNA and CDR2 YSLEER. The CDR3 DNA follows: TGCGCCAGCAGCCAAGAAGGGGATGCTAACTATGGCTACACCTTC. Protein: CASSQEGDANYGYTF.

The V gene is TRBV6-5, the J gene TRBJ2-7; TRBD1 aligns across 8 bases. CDR1 and CDR2 (germline): MNHEY, SVGAGI. V was clipped by 8 bases and J by 3 bases; unmatched bases: 6. CDR3 size: 13 residues. In DNA, the CDR3 is TGTGCCAGCTCACAGGGGGTAGTCTACGAGCAGTACTTC. The encoded protein is CASSQGVVYEQYF.

This chain links TRBV4-1 with TRBJ1-5; D is unresolved. Germline CDR1 MGHRA, CDR2 YSYEKL. The V and J ends lost 0 bases and 4 bases respectively, with 7 bases between them. This CDR3 region has 14 residues. CDR3 loop: CASSQDSGNQPQHF. CDR3 DNA: TGCGCCAGCAGCCAAGATTCAGGAAATCAGCCCCAGCATTTT.

CDR3: CASSQDNIRGGPYEQYF. CDR3 DNA sequence: TGCGCCAGCAGCCAAGATAACATACGGGGGGGCCCTTACGAGCAGTACTTC. The chain uses TRBV4-3 and TRBJ2-7; 8 bases match TRBD2. The CDR3 has 17 residues. Per the germline V gene, CDR1 is LGHNA and CDR2 is YSLEER. Trimming at V came to 0 bases and at J to 4 bases, leaving 11 bases not matched to a gene.

The chain carries TRBV5-5 and TRBJ2-5; 9 nucleotides match TRBD1. CDR3 size: 15 residues. The germline CDR1 and CDR2 sequences are SGHKS and YYEKEE (reference sequence). The V gene end was trimmed by 4 bases and the J gene end by 2 bases; junction bases not matched to a gene: 6. CDR3 sequence reads: CASSRGQGGQETQYF. In DNA, the CDR3 is TGTGCCAGCAGCAGGGGACAGGGAGGTCAAGAGACCCAGTACTTC. Full variable domain (missing parts from reference TRBV5-5 and TRBJ2-5): DAGVTQSPTHLIKTRGQQVTLRCSPISGHKSVSWYQQVLGQGPQFIFQYYEKEERGRGNFPDRFSARQFPNYSSELNVNALLLGDSALYLCASSRGQGGQETQYFGPGTRLLVL.

CDR3 coding DNA: TGTGCCAGTAGTATCCAGGCCGTGAACACTGAAGCTTTCTTT. Its translation: CASSIQAVNTEAFF. The chain carries TRBV19 and TRBJ1-1, with D unresolved. Trimming shortened V by 3 bases and J by 0 bases, and 8 bases separated the two germline ends. CDR1 and CDR2 (germline): LNHDA, SQIVND (reference sequence). CDR3 length equals 14 residues.

This chain joins TRBV7-9 and TRBJ2-7, with 7 bases aligning to TRBD1. This CDR3 has 13 amino acids. The V gene end was trimmed by 7 bases and the J gene end by 3 bases; junction bases not matched to a gene: 6. The germline CDR1 and CDR2 sequences are SEHNR and FQNEAQ (reference sequence). DNA for the CDR3: TGTGCCAGCAATGGCAGGGGGATCTACGAGCAGTACTTC. Its protein product is CASNGRGIYEQYF.

The CDR3 loop is CASTLGTSGKQFF. DNA of the CDR3: TGTGCCAGCACCCTAGGGACTAGCGGTAAGCAGTTCTTC. The V call is TRBV7-3, the J call TRBJ2-1; the match to TRBD2 covers 11 bases. V lost 7 bases and J lost 11; bases outside the gene matches: 7. Germline V lookup: CDR1 SGHTA, CDR2 FQGTGA. This CDR3 is 13 amino acids long.

The chain recombines TRBV3-1 (or the pseudogene TRBV3-2) with TRBJ1-3; possible D gene TRBD1, 5 bases. Germline V gene data show CDR1 as LGHDT and CDR2 as YNNKEL (reference sequence). This CDR3 spans 15 amino acids. V was pared by 7 bases and J by 0 bases, with 13 bases between. This CDR3 reads CASTLRGLSGNTIYF. DNA for the CDR3: TGTGCCAGCACCTTAAGGGGCCTCTCTGGAAACACCATATATTTT.

In regard to this clone: Other DNA sequences from this sample encode an identical CDR3 as well. The chain uses TRBV14 and TRBJ1-4, with D tentatively TRBD1 (5 bases). Germline CDR1 is SGHDN and CDR2 is FVKESK. The CDR3 runs 12 residues. Trimming left V 3 bases short and J 8 bases short, with 7 bases between. CDR3 coding DNA: TGTGCCAGCAGCCAGGGGGGGGAAAAACTGTTTTTT. This sequence encodes CASSQGGEKLFF.

The CDR3 DNA is TGCGCCAGCAGCCATTTAGCGGGGGTACCCTACGAGCAGTACTTC. It translates to CASSHLAGVPYEQYF. This rearrangement joins TRBV4-1 to TRBJ2-7; 9 bases are a match to TRBD2. Per germline, CDR1 MGHRA and CDR2 YSYEKL. J was trimmed by 2 bases and V by 3 bases; bases with no gene match: 5. The CDR3 totals 15 residues.

This sequence joins TRBV4-3 and TRBJ1-2; D ambiguous. The CDR3 runs to 14 residues. Trimming removed 0 bases from V and 4 bases from J, with 9 bases in between. The germline gives CDR1 LGHNA, CDR2 YSLEER. As DNA, the CDR3 is TGCGCCAGCAGCCAAGATCGGGAGCTCTATGGCTACACCTTC. It codes for CASSQDRELYGYTF.

The genes are TRBV11-2 and TRBJ2-7; D not certain. With 2 bases removed from V and 6 bases from J, the gap between germline ends came to 11 bases. The CDR3 runs 13 residues. Germline V lookup: CDR1 SGHAT, CDR2 FQNNGV. The CDR3 coding sequence is TGTGCCAGCAGCTTACTTGGCAGTCGCGAGCAGTACTTC. Encoded protein: CASSLLGSREQYF.

The count of this clone is one. The V and J genes are TRBV5-5 and TRBJ2-2; possible D gene TRBD1, 6 bases. Germline loops: CDR1 SGHKS, CDR2 YYEKEE (reference sequence). The CDR3 totals 17 residues. V lost 2 bases to trimming and J lost 1 base, with 15 bases between them. The CDR3, as DNA: TGTGCCAGCAGCTTAGCACCCGGGACAATGAACACCGGGGAGCTGTTTTTT. Its translation: CASSLAPGTMNTGELFF.

The chain has TRBV3-1 (or the pseudogene TRBV3-2) and TRBJ1-4; no clear D. The CDR3 runs to 14 residues. Germline CDR1 and CDR2: LGHDT and YNNKEL (reference sequence). V was clipped by 1 base and J by 11 bases, with 14 bases between them. CDR3 sequence: CASSQGRMIGKLFF. As DNA, the CDR3 is TGTGCCAGCAGCCAAGGGCGGATGATCGGGAAACTGTTTTTT.

V and J are TRBV7-9 and TRBJ1-2; maybe TRBD1 (6 bases). Germline V CDR1 and CDR2: SEHNR, FQNEAQ (reference sequence). V lost 5 bases, J lost 4 bases, and 17 bases lay in between. The CDR3 totals 15 residues. The CDR3 is CASSASRQDLYGYTF. As DNA, the CDR3 is TGTGCCAGCAGCGCCTCCCGACAGGACCTCTATGGCTACACCTTC. Complete variable domain (other parts from reference TRBV7-9 and TRBJ1-2): DTGVSQNPRHKITKRGQNVTFRCDPISEHNRLYWYRQTLGQGPEFLTYFQNEAQLEKSRLLSDRFSAERPKGSFSTLEIQRTEQGDSAMYLCASSASRQDLYGYTFGSGTRLTVV.

This clone has a single count. The gene calls are TRBV3-1 (or the pseudogene TRBV3-2) and TRBJ2-2, with D possibly matching TRBD1 (6 bases). This CDR3 spans 16 amino acids. Deletions cut 4 bases from V and 3 bases from J, with 15 bases between. The germline CDR1 and CDR2 sequences are LGHDT and YNNKEL (reference sequence). CDR3 bases: TGTGCCAGCAGCCGGTGGACAGAGGGGCACACCGGGGAGCTGTTTTTT. It translates to CASSRWTEGHTGELFF.

The V and J genes are TRBV18 and TRBJ1-5, with 8 positions matching TRBD1. The germline CDR1 and CDR2 sequences are KGHSH and LQKENI. CDR3 length equals 15 residues. V dropped 6 bases and J dropped 4; count of bases not matched to a gene: 8. CDR3 in amino acids: CASSLEQGENQPQHF. DNA of the CDR3: TGTGCCAGCTCTCTCGAACAGGGGGAGAATCAGCCCCAGCATTTT.